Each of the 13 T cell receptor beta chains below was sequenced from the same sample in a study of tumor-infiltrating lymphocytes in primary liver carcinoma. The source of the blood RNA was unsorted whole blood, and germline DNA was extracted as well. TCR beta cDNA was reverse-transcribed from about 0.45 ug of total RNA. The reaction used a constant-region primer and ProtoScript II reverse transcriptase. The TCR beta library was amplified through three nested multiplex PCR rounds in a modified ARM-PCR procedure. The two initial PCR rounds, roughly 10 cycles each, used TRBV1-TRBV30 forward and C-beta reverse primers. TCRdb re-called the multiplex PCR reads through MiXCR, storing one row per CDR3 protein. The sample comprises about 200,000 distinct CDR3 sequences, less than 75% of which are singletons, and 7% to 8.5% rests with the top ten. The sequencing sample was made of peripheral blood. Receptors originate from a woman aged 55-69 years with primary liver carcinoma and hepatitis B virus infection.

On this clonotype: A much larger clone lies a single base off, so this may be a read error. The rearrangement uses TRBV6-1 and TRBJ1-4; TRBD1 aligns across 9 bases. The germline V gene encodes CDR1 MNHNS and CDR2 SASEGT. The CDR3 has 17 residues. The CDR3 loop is CASNENHGGTGNEKLFF. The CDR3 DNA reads TGTGCCAGCAATGAAAACCATGGGGGGACAGGGAATGAAAAACTGTTTTTT.

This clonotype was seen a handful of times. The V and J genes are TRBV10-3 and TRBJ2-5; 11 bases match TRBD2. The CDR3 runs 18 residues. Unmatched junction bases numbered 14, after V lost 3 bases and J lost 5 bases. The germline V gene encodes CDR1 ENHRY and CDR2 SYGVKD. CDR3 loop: CAISEGGLAGSRWETQYF. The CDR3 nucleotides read TGTGCCATCAGTGAAGGAGGACTAGCGGGCTCCCGGTGGGAGACCCAGTACTTC.

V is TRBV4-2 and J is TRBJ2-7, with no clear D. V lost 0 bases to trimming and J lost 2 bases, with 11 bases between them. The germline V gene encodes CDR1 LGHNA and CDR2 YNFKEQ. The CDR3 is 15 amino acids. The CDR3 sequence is CASSQDLVRPYEQYF. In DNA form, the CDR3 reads TGTGCCAGCAGCCAAGATCTAGTTAGGCCCTACGAGCAGTACTTC.

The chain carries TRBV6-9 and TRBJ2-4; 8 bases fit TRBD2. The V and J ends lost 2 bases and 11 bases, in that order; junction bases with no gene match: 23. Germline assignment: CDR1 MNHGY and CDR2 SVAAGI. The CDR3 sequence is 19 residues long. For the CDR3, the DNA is TGTGCCAGCAGTTATCAACCCGGTCGTAGCGGGATAGGTGATGGCGTTCAGTACTTC. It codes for CASSYQPGRSGIGDGVQYF.

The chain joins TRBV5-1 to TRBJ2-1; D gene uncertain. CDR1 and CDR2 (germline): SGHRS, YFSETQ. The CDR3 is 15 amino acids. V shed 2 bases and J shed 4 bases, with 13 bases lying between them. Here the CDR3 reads CASSFVPRSYNEQFF. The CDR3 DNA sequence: TGCGCCAGCAGCTTCGTCCCTCGGTCGTACAATGAGCAGTTCTTC.

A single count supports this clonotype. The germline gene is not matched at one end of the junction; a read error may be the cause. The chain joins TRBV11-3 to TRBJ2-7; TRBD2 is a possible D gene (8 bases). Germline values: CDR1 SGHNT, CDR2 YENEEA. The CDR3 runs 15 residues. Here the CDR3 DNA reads TGTGTCAGCAGCTTAGCGGGGACAGCGTCGGGCGAGCACTACTTC. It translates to CVSSLAGTASGEHYF.

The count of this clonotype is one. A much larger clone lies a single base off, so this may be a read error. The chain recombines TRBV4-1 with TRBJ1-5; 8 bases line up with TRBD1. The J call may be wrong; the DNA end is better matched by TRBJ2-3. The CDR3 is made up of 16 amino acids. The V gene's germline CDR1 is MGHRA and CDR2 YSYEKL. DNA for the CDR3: TGCGCCAGCAGCCAAGTGGTTCCACAGGGGGATCAGCCCCAGTATTTT. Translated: CASSQVVPQGDQPQYF.

CDR3 sequence: CASSLYRSAGGSYNEQFF. Written as DNA, the CDR3 is TGTGCCAGCAGCTTATACCGCTCCGCGGGAGGGTCCTACAATGAGCAGTTCTTC. This rearrangement joins TRBV11-1 to TRBJ2-1; TRBD2 aligns across 9 bases. The CDR3 sequence is 18 residues long. The germline CDR1 and CDR2 sequences are SGHAT and FQDESV (reference sequence). V lost 2 bases to trimming and J lost 1 base; unmatched junction nucleotides: 9.

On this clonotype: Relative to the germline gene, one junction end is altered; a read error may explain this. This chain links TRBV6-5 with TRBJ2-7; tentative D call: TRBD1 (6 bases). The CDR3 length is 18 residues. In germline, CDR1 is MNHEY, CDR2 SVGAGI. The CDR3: CAGSKLPPAGADSYEQYF. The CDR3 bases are TGTGCCGGCAGCAAACTCCCTCCCGCAGGGGCGGACTCCTACGAGCAGTACTTC.

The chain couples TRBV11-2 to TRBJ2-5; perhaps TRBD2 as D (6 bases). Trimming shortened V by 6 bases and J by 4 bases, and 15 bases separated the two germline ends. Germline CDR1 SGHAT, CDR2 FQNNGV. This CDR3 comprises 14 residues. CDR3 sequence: CASRHLAQRETQYF. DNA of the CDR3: TGTGCCAGCAGACATCTAGCGCAGCGAGAGACCCAGTACTTC. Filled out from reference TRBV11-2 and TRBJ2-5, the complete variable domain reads EAGVAQSPRYKIIEKRQSVAFWCNPISGHATLYWYQQILGQGPKLLIQFQNNGVVDDSQLPKDRFSAERLKGVDSTLKIQPAKLEDSAVYLCASRHLAQRETQYFGPGTRLLVL.

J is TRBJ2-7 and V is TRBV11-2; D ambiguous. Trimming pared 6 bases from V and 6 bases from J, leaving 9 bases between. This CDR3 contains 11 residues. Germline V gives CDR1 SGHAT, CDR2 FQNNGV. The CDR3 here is CASSHTGEQYF. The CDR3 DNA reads TGTGCCAGCAGTCATACTGGCGAGCAGTACTTC.

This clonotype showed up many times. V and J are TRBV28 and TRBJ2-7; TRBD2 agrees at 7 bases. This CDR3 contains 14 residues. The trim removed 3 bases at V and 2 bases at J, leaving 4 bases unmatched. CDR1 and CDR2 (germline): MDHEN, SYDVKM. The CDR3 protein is CASSLSGKAYEQYF. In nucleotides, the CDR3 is TGTGCCAGCAGTTTGAGCGGGAAAGCCTACGAGCAGTACTTC.

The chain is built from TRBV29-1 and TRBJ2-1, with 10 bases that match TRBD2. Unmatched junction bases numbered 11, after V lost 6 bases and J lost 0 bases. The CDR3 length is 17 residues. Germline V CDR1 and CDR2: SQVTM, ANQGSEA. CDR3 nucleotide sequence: TGCAGCGTCTCCAGGACTAGCGGCTCGAGCTCCTACAATGAGCAGTTCTTC. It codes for CSVSRTSGSSSYNEQFF.